A selection of T cell receptor beta chains follows, all from one sample in a study of shared clonotypes between healthy human individuals. Some clones are missing from TCRdb's copy, which holds only in-frame ones; the method was immunoSEQ multiplex PCR. Of hundreds of thousands of clones listed, about 95% are singletons. The material sequenced was naive CD8+ T cells sorted from blood. The receptors here all came from a woman aged 25-40 years in good health. CDR3s include the opening cysteine and the closing phenylalanine or tryptophan. Fields, in order: clone size, D gene, J gene, V gene, CDR3 DNA, CDR3 protein. A D gene is named only where the DNA matches it firmly. The listing skips clone size in some rows; elsewhere it reads once, few, many or a size class.

clone_size: -; d_call: -; j_call: TRBJ2-7; v_call: TRBV11-2; cdr3_nt: TGTGCCAGCAGCTTTGTAGCCGGGTCCGAGCAGTACTTC; cdr3_aa: CASSFVAGSEQYF
clone_size: -; d_call: TRBD2; j_call: TRBJ2-3; v_call: TRBV6-1; cdr3_nt: TGTGCCAGCAGTGAAAACCTAGCGGGAGTTTCAGATACGCAGTATTTT; cdr3_aa: CASSENLAGVSDTQYF
clone_size: -; d_call: TRBD1; j_call: TRBJ2-7; v_call: TRBV25-1; cdr3_nt: TGTGCCAGCAGCGATCTTCGACAGGGGTTTCACGAGCAGTACTTC; cdr3_aa: CASSDLRQGFHEQYF
clone_size: -; d_call: -; j_call: TRBJ1-4; v_call: TRBV11-2; cdr3_nt: TGTGCCAGCAGCCCCGGGGCAACAACTAATGAAAAACTGTTTTTT; cdr3_aa: CASSPGATTNEKLFF
clone_size: -; d_call: -; j_call: TRBJ1-5; v_call: TRBV2; cdr3_nt: TGTGCCAGCAGTGAAATTGGTGGGGCTGAGCAGCCCCAGCATTTT; cdr3_aa: CASSEIGGAEQPQHF
clone_size: -; d_call: -; j_call: TRBJ2-7; v_call: TRBV19; cdr3_nt: TGTGCCAGTAGTATCGGAATAGCGTACGAGCAGTACTTC; cdr3_aa: CASSIGIAYEQYF
clone_size: -; d_call: -; j_call: TRBJ2-3; v_call: TRBV9; cdr3_nt: TGTGCCAGCAGCCAAGAGGGGTCGGCAGATACGCAGTATTTT; cdr3_aa: CASSQEGSADTQYF
clone_size: -; d_call: TRBD2; j_call: TRBJ2-3; v_call: TRBV10-1; cdr3_nt: TGCGCCAGCAGTGAGTCGGCTAGCGGATTCACAGATACGCAGTATTTT; cdr3_aa: CASSESASGFTDTQYF
clone_size: -; d_call: TRBD2; j_call: TRBJ2-3; v_call: TRBV5-6; cdr3_nt: TGTGCCAGCAGTACCCTGGAGCGGGAGTTGAAAGATACGCAGTATTTT; cdr3_aa: CASSTLERELKDTQYF
clone_size: -; d_call: -; j_call: TRBJ2-1; v_call: TRBV27; cdr3_nt: TGTGCCAGCAGTTTATCGCGGACCCACAATGAGCAGTTCTTC; cdr3_aa: CASSLSRTHNEQFF
clone_size: -; d_call: TRBD1; j_call: TRBJ1-2; v_call: TRBV19; cdr3_nt: TGTGCCAGTAGTACGACAGGGTACGGCTATGGCTACACCTTC; cdr3_aa: CASSTTGYGYGYTF
clone_size: -; d_call: -; j_call: TRBJ2-7; v_call: TRBV19; cdr3_nt: TGTGCCAGTAGTGGCGGGGGCAACGAGCAGTACTTC; cdr3_aa: CASSGGGNEQYF
clone_size: -; d_call: -; j_call: TRBJ2-1; v_call: TRBV5-1; cdr3_nt: TGCGCCAGCGGTTTACTAACCAGGGCGAATGAGCAGTTCTTC; cdr3_aa: CASGLLTRANEQFF
clone_size: -; d_call: TRBD1; j_call: TRBJ2-7; v_call: TRBV27; cdr3_nt: TGTGCCAGCACTCCCCGGGACAGGGTACCCTACGAGCAGTACTTC; cdr3_aa: CASTPRDRVPYEQYF
clone_size: -; d_call: -; j_call: TRBJ2-7; v_call: TRBV27; cdr3_nt: TGTGCCAGCAATACCGCAGCGGCGCTTACCTACGAGCAGTACTTC; cdr3_aa: CASNTAAALTYEQYF
clone_size: -; d_call: -; j_call: TRBJ2-7; v_call: TRBV7-9; cdr3_nt: TGTGCCAGCAGCTTAGCACGAGGGCGGGGGCAGTACTTC; cdr3_aa: CASSLARGRGQYF
clone_size: -; d_call: -; j_call: TRBJ2-2; v_call: TRBV7-9; cdr3_nt: TGTGCCAGCAGCCCCCCTCGGGGAAGCACCAAGGTTGGGGAGCTGTTTTTT; cdr3_aa: CASSPPRGSTKVGELFF
clone_size: -; d_call: TRBD1; j_call: TRBJ2-7; v_call: TRBV11-2; cdr3_nt: TGTGCCAGCAGCCCAGATCGGGACAGCTACGAGCAGTACTTC; cdr3_aa: CASSPDRDSYEQYF
clone_size: -; d_call: -; j_call: TRBJ2-2; v_call: TRBV4-1; cdr3_nt: TGCGCCAGCAGCCTCCGGGACATAAGATCGGGGGAGCTGTTTTTT; cdr3_aa: CASSLRDIRSGELFF
clone_size: -; d_call: -; j_call: TRBJ1-4; v_call: TRBV15; cdr3_nt: TGTGCCACCAGCAGAGATTTCGGGGACGCTCGGGAAAAACTGTTTTTT; cdr3_aa: CATSRDFGDAREKLFF
clone_size: -; d_call: TRBD1; j_call: TRBJ1-5; v_call: TRBV6-5; cdr3_nt: TGTGCCAGCAGTTCACGACAGGGGGCGCGTAATCAGCCCCAGCATTTT; cdr3_aa: CASSSRQGARNQPQHF
clone_size: -; d_call: TRBD1; j_call: TRBJ2-7; v_call: TRBV5-6; cdr3_nt: TGTGCCAGCAGCGGACAGGGGGACGAGCAGTACTTC; cdr3_aa: CASSGQGDEQYF
clone_size: -; d_call: TRBD1; j_call: TRBJ1-6; v_call: TRBV27; cdr3_nt: TGTGCCAGCAGTTTATGGACAGGGAGCCCAAATTCACCCCTCCACTTT; cdr3_aa: CASSLWTGSPNSPLHF
clone_size: -; d_call: -; j_call: TRBJ1-4; v_call: TRBV5-6; cdr3_nt: TGTGCCAGCAGCTTGGGCGGGGGTGGCCATGAAAAACTGTTTTTT; cdr3_aa: CASSLGGGGHEKLFF
clone_size: -; d_call: -; j_call: TRBJ2-7; v_call: TRBV19; cdr3_nt: TGTGCCAGTAGTATAGCGGGCGGGAACTCCTACGAGCAGTACTTC; cdr3_aa: CASSIAGGNSYEQYF
clone_size: -; d_call: -; j_call: TRBJ2-7; v_call: TRBV2; cdr3_nt: TGTGCCAGCAGTGAAGAGGGGGGTGGATCGGGAGCCAGGAACGAGCAGTACTTC; cdr3_aa: CASSEEGGGSGARNEQYF
clone_size: -; d_call: -; j_call: TRBJ2-7; v_call: TRBV7-3; cdr3_nt: TGTGCCAGCAGCTTAAGCCCGGACAGCTCCTACGAGCAGTACTTC; cdr3_aa: CASSLSPDSSYEQYF
clone_size: -; d_call: -; j_call: TRBJ1-2; v_call: TRBV7-9; cdr3_nt: TGTGCCAGCACTCCCCCCTGGGGACAAAGCTATGGCTACACCTTC; cdr3_aa: CASTPPWGQSYGYTF
clone_size: -; d_call: -; j_call: TRBJ2-7; v_call: TRBV6-1; cdr3_nt: TGTGCCAGCAGTGACTGGGGAGGCTACGAGCAGTACTTC; cdr3_aa: CASSDWGGYEQYF
clone_size: -; d_call: -; j_call: TRBJ2-1; v_call: TRBV5-4; cdr3_nt: TGTGCCAGCAGCCTGGGATCTATTCCGGATGAGCAGTTCTTC; cdr3_aa: CASSLGSIPDEQFF
clone_size: once; d_call: -; j_call: TRBJ2-5; v_call: TRBV7-6; cdr3_nt: TGTGCCAGCAGCTTAGCGTATTCCAATCAAGAGACCCAGTACTTC; cdr3_aa: CASSLAYSNQETQYF
clone_size: -; d_call: TRBD2; j_call: TRBJ2-3; v_call: TRBV28; cdr3_nt: TGTGCCAGCAGTTCCGCGACTAGCGGGATGACAGATACGCAGTATTTT; cdr3_aa: CASSSATSGMTDTQYF
clone_size: -; d_call: -; j_call: TRBJ2-7; v_call: TRBV5-4; cdr3_nt: TGTGCCAGCAGCTTCTCAGGGACGGGTTACGAGCAGTACTTC; cdr3_aa: CASSFSGTGYEQYF
clone_size: -; d_call: -; j_call: TRBJ2-1; v_call: TRBV28; cdr3_nt: TGTGCCAGCAGTTTCCTTCTACGGGACTTCCCAAATGAGCAGTTCTTC; cdr3_aa: CASSFLLRDFPNEQFF